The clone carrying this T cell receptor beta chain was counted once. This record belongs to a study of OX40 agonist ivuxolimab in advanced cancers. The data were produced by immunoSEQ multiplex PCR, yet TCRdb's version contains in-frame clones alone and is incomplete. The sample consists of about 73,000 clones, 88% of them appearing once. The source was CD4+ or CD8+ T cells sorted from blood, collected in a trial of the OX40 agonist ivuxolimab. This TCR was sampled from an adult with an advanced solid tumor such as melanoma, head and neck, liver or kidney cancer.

In DNA, the CDR3 is TGCAGCGTTGCTCGGGACAGGGGGTACTATGGCTACACCTTC. Encoded protein: CSVARDRGYYGYTF. The V call is TRBV29-1, the J call TRBJ1-2; 11 bases align to TRBD1. Germline V gene lookup returns CDR1 SQVTM and CDR2 ANQGSEA. V lost 4 bases to trimming and J lost 3 bases; unmatched junction nucleotides: 4. This CDR3 is built from 14 residues.